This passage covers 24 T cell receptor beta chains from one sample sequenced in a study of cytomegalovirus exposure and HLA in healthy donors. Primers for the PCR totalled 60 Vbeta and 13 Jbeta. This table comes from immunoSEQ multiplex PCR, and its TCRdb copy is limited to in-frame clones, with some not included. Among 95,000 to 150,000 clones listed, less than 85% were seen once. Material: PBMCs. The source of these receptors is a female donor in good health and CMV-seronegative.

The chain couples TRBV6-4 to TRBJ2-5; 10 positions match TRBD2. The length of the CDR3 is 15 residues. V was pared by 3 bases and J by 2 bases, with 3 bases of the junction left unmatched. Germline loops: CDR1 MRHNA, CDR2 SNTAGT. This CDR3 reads CASSETSGTQETQYF. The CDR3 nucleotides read TGTGCCAGCAGTGAAACTAGCGGGACTCAAGAGACCCAGTACTTC.

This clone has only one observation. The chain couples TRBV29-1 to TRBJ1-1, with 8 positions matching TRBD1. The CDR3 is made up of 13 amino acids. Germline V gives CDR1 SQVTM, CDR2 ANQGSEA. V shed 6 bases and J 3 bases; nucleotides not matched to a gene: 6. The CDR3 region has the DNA TGCAGCGTAGCGACAGGGGTAGACACTGAAGCTTTCTTT. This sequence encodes CSVATGVDTEAFF.

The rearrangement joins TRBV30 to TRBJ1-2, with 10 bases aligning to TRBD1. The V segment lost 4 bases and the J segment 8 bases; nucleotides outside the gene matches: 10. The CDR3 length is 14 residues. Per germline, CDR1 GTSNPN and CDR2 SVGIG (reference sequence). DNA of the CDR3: TGTGCCTGGATTTCCGGGACAGGGGTACGGGGCTACACCTTC. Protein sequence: CAWISGTGVRGYTF.

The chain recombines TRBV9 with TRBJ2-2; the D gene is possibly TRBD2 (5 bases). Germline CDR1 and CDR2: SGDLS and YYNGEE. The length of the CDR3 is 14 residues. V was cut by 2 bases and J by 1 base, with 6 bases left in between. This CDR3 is CASSVSGNTGELFF. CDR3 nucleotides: TGTGCCAGCAGCGTGAGCGGGAACACCGGGGAGCTGTTTTTT.

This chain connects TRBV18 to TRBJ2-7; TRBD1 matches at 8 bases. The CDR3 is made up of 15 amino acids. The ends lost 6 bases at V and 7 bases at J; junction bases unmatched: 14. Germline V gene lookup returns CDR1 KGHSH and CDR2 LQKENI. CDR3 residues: CASSTLGQGVFEQYF. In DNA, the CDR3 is TGTGCCAGCTCCACATTAGGACAGGGAGTCTTTGAGCAGTACTTC.

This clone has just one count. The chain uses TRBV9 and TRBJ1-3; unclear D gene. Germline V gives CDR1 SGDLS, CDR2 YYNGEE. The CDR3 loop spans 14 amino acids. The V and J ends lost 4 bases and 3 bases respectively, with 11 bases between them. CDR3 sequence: CASSPIEVGNTIYF. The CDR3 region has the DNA TGTGCCAGCAGCCCGATCGAGGTTGGAAACACCATATATTTT.

CDR3 residues: CASSRGTAGNTIYF. DNA for the CDR3: TGTGCCAGCAGCCGAGGGACAGCTGGAAACACCATATATTTT. The chain couples TRBV11-1 to TRBJ1-3, with 7 bases fitting TRBD1. Per the germline V gene, CDR1 is SGHAT and CDR2 is FQDESV (reference sequence). The CDR3 contains 14 residues. Trimming removed 5 bases from V and 2 bases from J; junction bases left unmatched: 3.

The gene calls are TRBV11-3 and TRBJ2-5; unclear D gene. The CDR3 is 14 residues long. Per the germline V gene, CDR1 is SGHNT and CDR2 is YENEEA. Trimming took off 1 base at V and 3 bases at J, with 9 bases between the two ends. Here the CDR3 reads CASSLVAVEETQYF. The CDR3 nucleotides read TGTGCCAGCAGCTTAGTTGCAGTCGAAGAGACCCAGTACTTC. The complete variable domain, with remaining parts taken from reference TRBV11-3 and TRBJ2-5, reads EAGVVQSPRYKIIEKKQPVAFWCNPISGHNTLYWYLQNLGQGPELLIRYENEEAVDDSQLPKDRFSAERLKGVDSTLKIQPAELGDSAVYLCASSLVAVEETQYFGPGTRLLVL.

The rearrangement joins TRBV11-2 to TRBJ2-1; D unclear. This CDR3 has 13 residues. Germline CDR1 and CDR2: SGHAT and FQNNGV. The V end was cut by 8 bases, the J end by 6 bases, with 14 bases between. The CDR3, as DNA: TGTGCCAGCTATTCGGTGAGGATCAATGAGCAGTTCTTC. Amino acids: CASYSVRINEQFF. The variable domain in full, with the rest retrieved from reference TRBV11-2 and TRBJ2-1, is EAGVAQSPRYKIIEKRQSVAFWCNPISGHATLYWYQQILGQGPKLLIQFQNNGVVDDSQLPKDRFSAERLKGVDSTLKIQPAKLEDSAVYLCASYSVRINEQFFGPGTRLTVL.

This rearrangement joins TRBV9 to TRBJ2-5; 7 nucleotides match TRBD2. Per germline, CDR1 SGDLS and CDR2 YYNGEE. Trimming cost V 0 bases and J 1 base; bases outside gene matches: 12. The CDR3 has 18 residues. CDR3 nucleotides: TGTGCCAGCAGCGTAGGTGATAGGTCTAGCGGCTCCCAAGAGACCCAGTACTTC. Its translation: CASSVGDRSSGSQETQYF.

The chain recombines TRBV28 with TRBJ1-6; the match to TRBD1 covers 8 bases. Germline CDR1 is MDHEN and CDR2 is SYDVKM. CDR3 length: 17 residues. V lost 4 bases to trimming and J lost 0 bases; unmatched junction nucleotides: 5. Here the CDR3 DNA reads TGTGCCAGCAGTTCTGGGACAGGAGTCTCCTATAATTCACCCCTCCACTTT. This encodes CASSSGTGVSYNSPLHF.

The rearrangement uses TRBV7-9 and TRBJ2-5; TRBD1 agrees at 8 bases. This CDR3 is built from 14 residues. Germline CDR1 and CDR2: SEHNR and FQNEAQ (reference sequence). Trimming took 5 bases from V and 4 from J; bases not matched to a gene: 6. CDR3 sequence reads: CASSIQGAGETQYF. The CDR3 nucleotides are TGTGCCAGCAGCATCCAGGGGGCGGGAGAGACCCAGTACTTC.

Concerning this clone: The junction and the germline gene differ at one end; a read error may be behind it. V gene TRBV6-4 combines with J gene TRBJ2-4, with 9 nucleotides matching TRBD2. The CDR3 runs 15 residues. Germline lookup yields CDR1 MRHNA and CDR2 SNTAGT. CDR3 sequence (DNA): TGTGCCAGCAGTGAGGAGGCTAGCGGGGCAAACAGTCAGTACTTC. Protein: CASSEEASGANSQYF.

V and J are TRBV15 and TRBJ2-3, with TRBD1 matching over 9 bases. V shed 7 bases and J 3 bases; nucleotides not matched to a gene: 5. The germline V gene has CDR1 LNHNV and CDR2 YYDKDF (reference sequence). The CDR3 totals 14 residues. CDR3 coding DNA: TGTGCCACCACCGTCGGACAGGGGACAGATACGCAGTATTTT. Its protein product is CATTVGQGTDTQYF.

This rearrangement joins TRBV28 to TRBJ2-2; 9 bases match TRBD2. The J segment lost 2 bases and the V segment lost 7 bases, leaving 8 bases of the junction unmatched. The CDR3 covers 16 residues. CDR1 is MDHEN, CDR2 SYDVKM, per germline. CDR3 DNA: TGTGCCAGCACCCTGGGCGGGGGGGGTAACACCGGGGAGCTGTTTTTT. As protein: CASTLGGGGNTGELFF.

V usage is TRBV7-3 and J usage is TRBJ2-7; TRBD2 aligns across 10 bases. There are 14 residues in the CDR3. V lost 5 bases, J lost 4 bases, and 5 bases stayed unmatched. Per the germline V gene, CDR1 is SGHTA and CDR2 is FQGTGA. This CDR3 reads CASSPSGRGYEQYF. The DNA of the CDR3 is TGTGCCAGCAGCCCTAGCGGGAGAGGGTACGAGCAGTACTTC.

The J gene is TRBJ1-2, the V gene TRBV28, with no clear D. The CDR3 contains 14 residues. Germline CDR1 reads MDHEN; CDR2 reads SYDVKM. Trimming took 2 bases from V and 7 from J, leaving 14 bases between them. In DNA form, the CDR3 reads TGTGCCAGCAGTTTACAGGTACATGAGGGTGGCTACACCTTC. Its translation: CASSLQVHEGGYTF.

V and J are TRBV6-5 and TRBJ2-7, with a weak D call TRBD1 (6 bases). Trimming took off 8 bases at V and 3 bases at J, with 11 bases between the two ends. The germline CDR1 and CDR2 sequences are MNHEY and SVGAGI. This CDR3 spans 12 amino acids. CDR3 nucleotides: TGTGCCAGCTCTAGGACAGACTACGAGCAGTACTTC. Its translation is CASSRTDYEQYF.

The CDR3 DNA is TGTGCCAGCAGCCAAGATGGGATAGGGGGCCTTAGCACTGAAGCTTTCTTT. The encoded protein is CASSQDGIGGLSTEAFF. J is TRBJ1-1 and V is TRBV4-2; 7 nucleotides line up with TRBD1. The CDR3 runs 17 residues. V shed 0 bases and J 4 bases; nucleotides not matched to a gene: 11. Per germline, CDR1 LGHNA and CDR2 YNFKEQ.

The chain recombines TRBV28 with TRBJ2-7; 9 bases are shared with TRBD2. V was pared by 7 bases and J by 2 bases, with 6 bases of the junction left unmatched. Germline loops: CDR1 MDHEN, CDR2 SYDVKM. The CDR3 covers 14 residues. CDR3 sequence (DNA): TGTGCCAGCAATCAAGCGGGAGGCCCCTACGAGCAGTACTTC. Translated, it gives CASNQAGGPYEQYF.

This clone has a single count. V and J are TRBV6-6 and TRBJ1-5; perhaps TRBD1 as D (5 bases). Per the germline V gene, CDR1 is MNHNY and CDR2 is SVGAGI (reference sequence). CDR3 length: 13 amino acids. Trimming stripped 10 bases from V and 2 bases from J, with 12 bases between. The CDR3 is CATTWGRNQPQHF. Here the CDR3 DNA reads TGTGCCACCACCTGGGGCCGCAATCAGCCCCAGCATTTT.

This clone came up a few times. The DNA for the CDR3 is TGTGCCAGCTCACCATTACAGAACGAATATGGCTACACCTTC. Translation: CASSPLQNEYGYTF. The rearrangement uses TRBV18 and TRBJ1-2; no definite D call. Germline V gives CDR1 KGHSH, CDR2 LQKENI. This CDR3 region has 14 residues. Trimming removed 2 bases at V and 5 bases at J, with 12 bases between.

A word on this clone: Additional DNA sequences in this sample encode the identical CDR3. CDR3 in DNA: TGTGCCAGCTCAGGGCAAGAGAATACTGAAGCTTTCTTT. Translating it yields CASSGQENTEAFF. The chain joins TRBV18 to TRBJ1-1; D remains ambiguous. This CDR3 has 13 residues. The V and J ends lost 5 bases and 5 bases respectively, with 12 bases between them. Germline loops: CDR1 KGHSH, CDR2 LQKENI.

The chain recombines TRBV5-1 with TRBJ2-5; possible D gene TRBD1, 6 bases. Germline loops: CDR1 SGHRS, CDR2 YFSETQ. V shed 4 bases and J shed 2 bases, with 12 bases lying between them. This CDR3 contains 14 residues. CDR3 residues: CASSPGAGQETQYF. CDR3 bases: TGCGCCAGCAGCCCAGGGGCCGGTCAAGAGACCCAGTACTTC.